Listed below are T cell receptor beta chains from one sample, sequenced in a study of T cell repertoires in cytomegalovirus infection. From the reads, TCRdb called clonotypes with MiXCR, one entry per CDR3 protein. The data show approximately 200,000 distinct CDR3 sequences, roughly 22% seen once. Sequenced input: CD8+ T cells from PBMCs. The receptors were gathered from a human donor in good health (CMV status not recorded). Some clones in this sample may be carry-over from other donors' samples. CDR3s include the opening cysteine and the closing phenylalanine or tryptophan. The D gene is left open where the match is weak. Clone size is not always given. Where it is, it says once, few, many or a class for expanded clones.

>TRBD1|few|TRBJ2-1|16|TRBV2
TGTGCCAGCAGTGAGGGACAGGGCGGCGACTACAATGAGCAGTTCTTC
CASSEGQGGDYNEQFF
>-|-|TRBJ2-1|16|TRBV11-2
TGTGTCAGCAGCTTAGTATTGTCTAACTCCTACAATGAGCAGTTCTTC
CVSSLVLSNSYNEQFF
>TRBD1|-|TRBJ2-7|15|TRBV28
TGTGCCAGCAGTTTATGGACACAGGGGAACTATGAGCAGTACTTC
CASSLWTQGNYEQYF
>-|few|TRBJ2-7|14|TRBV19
TGTGCCAGTAGTATAGGAGGATGGACAAACGAGCAGTACTTC
CASSIGGWTNEQYF
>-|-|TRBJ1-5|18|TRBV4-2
TGTGCCAGCAGCCAAGAGTTTCGAATCCACGAGGGCAATCAGCCCCAGCATTTT
CASSQEFRIHEGNQPQHF
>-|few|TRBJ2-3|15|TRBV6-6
TGTGCCAGCAGTTACTTCAGGGGTAGCACAGATACGCAGTATTTT
CASSYFRGSTDTQYF
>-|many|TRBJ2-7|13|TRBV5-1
TGCGCCAGTCCCCCCCGGGCAACCTACGAGCAGTACTTC
CASPPRATYEQYF
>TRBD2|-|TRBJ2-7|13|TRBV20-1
TGCAGTGCTAGAACGAGCGGGGACTACGAGCAGTACTTC
CSARTSGDYEQYF
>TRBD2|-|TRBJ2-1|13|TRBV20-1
TGCAGTGCTAAGCGGGGCCCCGTGAATGAGCAGTTCTTC
CSAKRGPVNEQFF
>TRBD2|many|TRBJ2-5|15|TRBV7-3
TGTGCCAGCAGCCCCACCCGCGGGGGGGCCGAGACCCAGTACTTC
CASSPTRGGAETQYF
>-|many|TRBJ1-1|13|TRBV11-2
TGTGCCAGCAGCTTAGCAGTTTTCACTGAAGCTTTCTTT
CASSLAVFTEAFF
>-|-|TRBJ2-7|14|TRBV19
TGTGCCAGTAGTATAGTGGTGAGCTCCTACGAGCAGTACTTC
CASSIVVSSYEQYF
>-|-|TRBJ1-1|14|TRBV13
TGTGCCAGCGGCTTAGTCAGTTTGGACACTGAAGCTTTCTTT
CASGLVSLDTEAFF
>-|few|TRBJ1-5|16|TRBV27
TGTGCCAGCAGTCCCACGGACACCCTTTCCAATCAGCCCCAGCATTTT
CASSPTDTLSNQPQHF
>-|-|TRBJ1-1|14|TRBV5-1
TGCGCCAGCAGCCCCACAGAATTTAACACTGAAGCTTTCTTT
CASSPTEFNTEAFF
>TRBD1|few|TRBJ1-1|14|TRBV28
TGTGCCAGCGCCCGGGGACCCCAGGGGGCTGAAGCTTTCTTT
CASARGPQGAEAFF
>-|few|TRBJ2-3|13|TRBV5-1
TGCGCCAGCAGCTCCGGACCGGCGGATACGCAGTATTTT
CASSSGPADTQYF
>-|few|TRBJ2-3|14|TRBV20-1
TGCAGTGCTAGAGTTTCACGGAAGGCAGATACGCAGTATTTT
CSARVSRKADTQYF
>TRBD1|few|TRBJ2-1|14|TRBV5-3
TGTGCCAGCAGCGTGACAGGGAAGGTCAATGAGCAGTTCTTC
CASSVTGKVNEQFF
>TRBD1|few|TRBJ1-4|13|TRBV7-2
TGTGCCAGCAGGGACAGGGGGCAAGAAAAACTGTTTTTT
CASRDRGQEKLFF
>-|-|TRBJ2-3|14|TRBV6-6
TGTGCCAGCAAACCACCTACAGCGAGGGATACGCAGTATTTT
CASKPPTARDTQYF
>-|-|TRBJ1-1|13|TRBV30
TGTGCCTGGAGTGTACTGCAGAACACTGAAGCTTTCTTT
CAWSVLQNTEAFF
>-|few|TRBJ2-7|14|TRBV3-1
TGTGCCAGCAGCCAAGATCTCTCGGGAAACGAGCAGTACTTC
CASSQDLSGNEQYF
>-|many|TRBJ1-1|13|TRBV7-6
TGTGCCAGCAGCCCCGGGGGCGCCACTGAAGCTTTCTTT
CASSPGGATEAFF